This T cell receptor beta chain was sequenced for a study of blood T cells in healthy people across ages. Background on the study: For every two T cells, template switching captured about one barcoded beta molecule.

CDR1 and CDR2 from the germline V gene are DFQATT and SNEGSKA (reference sequence). This CDR3 has 11 residues. V lost 5 bases, J lost 9 bases, and 14 bases lay in between. Primers used in a second PCR of about 6 to 11 cycles were a sample-barcoded 5' primer and a J-beta primer mix. Using its own MiXCR run on the 5' RACE reads, TCRdb lists one record per CDR3 protein. The sample includes 650,000 to 1,000,000 distinct CDR3 sequences, around 36% seen only once; the top ten take approximately 12%. Turning to this clonotype: Its antigen is undetermined.

The study, taken as a whole, reports: Age advanced and TCR beta diversity per million T cells fell, roughly linearly.

The rearrangement joins TRBV20-1 to TRBJ2-7, with D tentatively TRBD2 (5 bases). The clonotype comes from a man younger than 35 in good health. Sequencing used blood. DNA for the CDR3: TGCAGTGCTGCGAAACTAGAGGGGCAGTACTTC. Translating it yields CSAAKLEGQYF.